One and the same sample provided the 19 T cell receptor beta chains below, sequenced in a study of siplizumab effects on memory and regulatory T cells. Sequenced by immunoSEQ multiplex PCR; TCRdb stores in-frame clones only, minus some. The sample carries 70,000 to 95,000 clones, approximately 90% recorded once. The sample consisted of CD4+ T cells sorted from blood. The origin of the receptors is a human donor in good health.

V usage is TRBV5-5 and J usage is TRBJ2-2; D tentatively fits TRBD1 or TRBD2 (5 bases each). This CDR3 has 14 amino acids. V lost 2 bases and J lost 7, with 12 bases in between. The germline gives CDR1 SGHKS, CDR2 YYEKEE (reference sequence). The CDR3 reads CASSFEGRSGELFF. Written as DNA, the CDR3 is TGTGCCAGCAGCTTTGAGGGGCGGAGCGGGGAGCTGTTTTTT.

The chain combines TRBV6-1 with TRBJ1-1; no definite D call. CDR3 length: 13 amino acids. Trimming cost V 7 bases and J 1 base, with 10 bases left between them. Germline V CDR1 and CDR2: MNHNS, SASEGT. CDR3: CASIETQNTEAFF. In DNA, the CDR3 is TGTGCCAGCATCGAAACCCAGAACACTGAAGCTTTCTTT.

This clone was detected only once. V gene TRBV5-1 combines with J gene TRBJ2-2; D perhaps matches TRBD1 (6 bases). Germline CDR1 SGHRS, CDR2 YFSETQ. Trimming pared 6 bases from V and 5 bases from J, leaving 20 bases between. This CDR3 has 16 residues. DNA of the CDR3: TGCGCCAGCATCTCAGACCACAGGGTGGATACCGGGGAGCTGTTTTTT. It codes for CASISDHRVDTGELFF. Variable domain in full (rest from reference TRBV5-1 and TRBJ2-2): KAGVTQTPRYLIKTRGQQVTLSCSPISGHRSVSWYQQTPGQGLQFLFEYFSETQRNKGNFPGRFSGRQFSNSRSEMNVSTLELGDSALYLCASISDHRVDTGELFFGEGSRLTVL.

The chain combines TRBV5-6 with TRBJ1-2; no reliable D call. This CDR3 spans 13 amino acids. Germline CDR1 and CDR2: SGHDT and YYEEEE. Trimming left V 4 bases short and J 7 bases short, with 14 bases between. CDR3 DNA sequence: TGTGCCAGCAGCCCCCTTGGGAGGAGTGGCTACACCTTC. Its protein is CASSPLGRSGYTF.

The genes are TRBV19 and TRBJ2-5; no definite D call. Germline V lookup: CDR1 LNHDA, CDR2 SQIVND (reference sequence). This CDR3 is 14 amino acids long. V was clipped by 1 base and J by 5 bases, with 11 bases between them. The CDR3: CASSIGRDVETQYF. CDR3 coding DNA: TGTGCCAGTAGTATAGGCCGCGACGTGGAGACCCAGTACTTC.

The rearrangement joins TRBV28 to TRBJ2-1, with 7 bases that match TRBD2. Germline assignment: CDR1 MDHEN and CDR2 SYDVKM. The CDR3 length is 15 residues. Trimming cost V 3 bases and J 3 bases; bases outside gene matches: 5. CDR3 coding DNA: TGTGCCAGCAGTTTGGGCGGGAGCAACTACAATGAGCAGTTCTTC. It is translated as CASSLGGSNYNEQFF.

V gene TRBV7-9 combines with J gene TRBJ1-1; TRBD1 aligns across 7 bases. In germline, CDR1 is SEHNR, CDR2 FQNEAQ (reference sequence). The CDR3 is 15 amino acids. After removal of 1 base from V and 4 bases from J, the junction contained 6 bases not matched to a gene. CDR3 protein: CASSLDRQGGTEAFF. The CDR3 bases are TGTGCCAGCAGCTTAGATCGACAGGGCGGCACTGAAGCTTTCTTT.

The chain uses TRBV18 and TRBJ2-7; TRBD1 aligns across 7 bases. The CDR3 sequence is 14 residues long. CDR1 KGHSH and CDR2 LQKENI come from the germline V gene. V shed 4 bases, J shed 5 bases, and the junction held 8 bases outside the gene matches. The CDR3 DNA follows: TGTGCCAGCTCACTAAGACAGGGTTTTAACGAGCAGTACTTC. Its protein product is CASSLRQGFNEQYF. Complete variable domain (other parts from reference TRBV18 and TRBJ2-7): NAGVMQNPRHLVRRRGQEARLRCSPMKGHSHVYWYRQLPEEGLKFMVYLQKENIIDESGMPKERFSAEFPKEGPSILRIQQVVRGDSAAYFCASSLRQGFNEQYFGPGTRLTVT.

The genes are TRBV30 and TRBJ2-7, with 7 positions matching TRBD1. The CDR3 is 15 residues long. The V segment lost 1 base and the J segment 5 bases; nucleotides outside the gene matches: 11. Germline loops: CDR1 GTSNPN, CDR2 SVGIG (reference sequence). CDR3 nucleotide sequence: TGTGCCTGGAGTGACACCACGCGGACAGGCAACGAGCAGTACTTC. It encodes CAWSDTTRTGNEQYF. Full variable domain (rest looked up from reference TRBV30 and TRBJ2-7): SQTIHQWPATLVQPVGSPLSLECTVEGTSNPNLYWYRQAAGRGLQLLFYSVGIGQISSEVPQNLSASRPQDRQFILSSKKLLLSDSGFYLCAWSDTTRTGNEQYFGPGTRLTVT.

The chain employs TRBV19 and TRBJ2-7; 13 bases align to TRBD2. Germline V CDR1 and CDR2: LNHDA, SQIVND (reference sequence). The CDR3 is made up of 16 amino acids. V lost 5 bases, J lost 3 bases, and 7 bases stayed unmatched. The CDR3 bases are TGTGCCAGTAGTTCGGGACTAGCGGGAACTGTCTACGAGCAGTACTTC. As protein: CASSSGLAGTVYEQYF.

This chain uses TRBV5-6 with TRBJ2-2, with TRBD2 identical over 12 bases. There are 16 residues in the CDR3. Germline CDR1 reads SGHDT; CDR2 reads YYEEEE. V was pared by 4 bases and J by 4 bases, with 5 bases of the junction left unmatched. The DNA of the CDR3 is TGTGCCAGCAGCCCTAGCGGGAGGGCCTCCACCGGGGAGCTGTTTTTT. Translated, it gives CASSPSGRASTGELFF. Filled out from reference TRBV5-6 and TRBJ2-2, the complete variable domain reads DAGVTQSPTHLIKTRGQQVTLRCSPKSGHDTVSWYQQALGQGPQFIFQYYEEEERQRGNFPDRFSGHQFPNYSSELNVNALLLGDSALYLCASSPSGRASTGELFFGEGSRLTVL.

The chain combines TRBV13 with TRBJ2-7; 10 nucleotides match TRBD2. Per the germline V gene, CDR1 is PRHDT and CDR2 is FYEKMQ (reference sequence). This CDR3 region has 19 residues. V lost 5 bases and J lost 5; bases outside the gene matches: 21. In DNA, the CDR3 is TGTGCCAGCAGCGAGACTAGCGGGCCGATGGGGCTTGATGGCGACGAGCAGTACTTC. Its protein product is CASSETSGPMGLDGDEQYF.

The V call is TRBV29-1, the J call TRBJ2-1; D not resolved. V dropped 3 bases and J dropped 10 bases, with 16 bases sitting between them. Germline loops: CDR1 SQVTM, CDR2 ANQGSEA. CDR3 length equals 13 residues. The chain's CDR3 is CSVDVSALYEQFF. In DNA, the CDR3 is TGCAGCGTTGATGTTTCCGCGTTATACGAGCAGTTCTTC.

V gene TRBV29-1 combines with J gene TRBJ2-7, with TRBD2 as a possible D gene (6 bases). Germline CDR1 SQVTM, CDR2 ANQGSEA. The CDR3 extends over 13 amino acids. Trimming shortened V by 4 bases and J by 5 bases, and 15 bases separated the two germline ends. The DNA of the CDR3 is TGCAGCGTTGTCGCGGGGAACCCCAACGAGCAGTACTTC. It encodes CSVVAGNPNEQYF.

The rearrangement joins TRBV11-3 to TRBJ2-5; tentative D call: TRBD1 (5 bases). The germline gives CDR1 SGHNT, CDR2 YENEEA. Trimming removed 4 bases from V and 6 bases from J, with 15 bases in between. CDR3 length equals 14 residues. CDR3 in DNA: TGTGCCAGCAGCTCCCGGACACCACCTAAGACCCAGTACTTC. It encodes CASSSRTPPKTQYF.

The chain carries TRBV5-1 and TRBJ2-5; TRBD2 agrees at 7 bases. The ends lost 0 bases at V and 4 bases at J; junction bases unmatched: 9. This CDR3 spans 16 amino acids. The germline V gene encodes CDR1 SGHRS and CDR2 YFSETQ. The CDR3 here is CASSLAGTTFRETQYF. CDR3 nucleotide sequence: TGCGCCAGCAGCTTGGCCGGGACTACCTTCAGAGAGACCCAGTACTTC.

This chain connects TRBV6-1 to TRBJ1-1; tentatively, D is TRBD1 (5 bases). The CDR3 sequence is 15 residues long. The germline gives CDR1 MNHNS, CDR2 SASEGT. The ends were cut back, 4 bases at V and 0 bases at J, with 12 bases in the middle. The CDR3, as DNA: TGTGCCAGCAGTGGTGGACGGGGGATGAACACTGAAGCTTTCTTT. This sequence encodes CASSGGRGMNTEAFF.

This rearrangement joins TRBV5-1 to TRBJ2-1; D gene unclear. The germline V gene has CDR1 SGHRS and CDR2 YFSETQ. Trimming shortened V by 0 bases and J by 5 bases, and 12 bases separated the two germline ends. The CDR3 is made up of 15 amino acids. For the CDR3, the DNA is TGCGCCAGCAGCTTGGGCCAAACGGGCAACAATGAGCAGTTCTTC. Its translation: CASSLGQTGNNEQFF.

The gene calls are TRBV2 and TRBJ1-2; D is unclear. Trimming shortened V by 6 bases and J by 1 base, and 12 bases separated the two germline ends. The CDR3 loop spans 14 amino acids. CDR1 is SNHLY, CDR2 FYNNEI, per germline. DNA for the CDR3: TGTGCCAGCAGGAGGATCGAAGGTAACTATGGCTACACCTTC. Translation: CASRRIEGNYGYTF.